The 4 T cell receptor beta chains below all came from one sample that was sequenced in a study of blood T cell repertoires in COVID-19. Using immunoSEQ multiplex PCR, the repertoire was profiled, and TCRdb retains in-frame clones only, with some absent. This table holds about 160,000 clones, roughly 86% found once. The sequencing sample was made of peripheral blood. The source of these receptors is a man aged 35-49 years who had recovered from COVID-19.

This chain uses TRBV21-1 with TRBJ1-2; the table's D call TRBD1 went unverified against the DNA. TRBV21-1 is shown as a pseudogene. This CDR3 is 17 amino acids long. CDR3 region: CASSKKTGGVANYGYTF. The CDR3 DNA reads TGTGCCAGCAGCAAGAAAACAGGGGGAGTAGCTAACTATGGCTACACCTTC.

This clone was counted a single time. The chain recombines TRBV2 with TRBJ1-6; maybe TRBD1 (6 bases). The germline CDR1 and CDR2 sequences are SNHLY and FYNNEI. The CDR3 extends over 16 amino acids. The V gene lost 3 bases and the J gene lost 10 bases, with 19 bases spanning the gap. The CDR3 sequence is CASSDLRGAWGSPLHF. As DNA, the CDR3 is TGTGCCAGCAGTGACCTCAGGGGAGCCTGGGGGTCACCCCTCCACTTT.

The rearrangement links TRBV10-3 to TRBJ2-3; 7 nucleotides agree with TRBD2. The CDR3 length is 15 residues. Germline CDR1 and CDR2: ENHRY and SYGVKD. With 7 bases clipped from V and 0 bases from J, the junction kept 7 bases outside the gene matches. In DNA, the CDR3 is TGTGCCATCACGGGGTCTAGCGGCAGCACAGATACGCAGTATTTT. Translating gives CAITGSSGSTDTQYF.

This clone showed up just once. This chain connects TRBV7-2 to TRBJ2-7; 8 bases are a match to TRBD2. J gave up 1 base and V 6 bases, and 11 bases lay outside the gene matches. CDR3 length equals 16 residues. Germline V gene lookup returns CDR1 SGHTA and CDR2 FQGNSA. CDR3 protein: CASSMAITGGSYEQYF. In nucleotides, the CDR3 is TGTGCCAGCAGTATGGCTATAACGGGGGGGTCCTACGAGCAGTACTTC. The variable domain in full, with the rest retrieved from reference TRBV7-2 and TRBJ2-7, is GAGVSQSPSNKVTEKGKDVELRCDPISGHTALYWYRQSLGQGLEFLIYFQGNSAPDKSGLPSDRFSAERTGGSVSTLTIQRTQQEDSAVYLCASSMAITGGSYEQYFGPGTRLTVT.